This T cell receptor (beta chain) was recovered during a study of immune evolution from preneoplasia to lung adenocarcinoma. The protocol was immunoSEQ multiplex PCR, while the TCRdb copy is restricted to in-frame clones and leaves out a portion. The sample gives approximately 6,800 clones, roughly three quarters of which show up once; roughly a sixth is in the top ten. The CDR3 covers 14 residues. The V gene end was trimmed by 0 bases and the J gene end by 3 bases; junction bases not matched to a gene: 2. CDR1 is MNHEY and CDR2 is SMNVEV in the germline V gene (reference sequence). Patient tissue came from resections in Japan or China, 2014–2017. This clone appeared once. No antigen is known for it. Study-wide results and caveats: Normal lung had highest clonality; later lesions appeared denser, more diverse.

This sequence joins TRBV27 and TRBJ2-7, with TRBD2 identical over 7 bases. Sample: FFPE adjacent normal lung tissue. This TCR came from a person between 65 and 80 years old with lung adenocarcinoma. CDR3 sequence (DNA): TGTGCCAGCAGTTTATCGGGGGGGGACTACGAGCAGTACTTC. Protein: CASSLSGGDYEQYF.